The T cell receptor beta chain under discussion was sequenced for a study of shared clonotypes between healthy human individuals. Whole-study context: Researchers assigned three CD4 naive, three CD4 memory, two CD8 naive and one CD8 memory plate to each donor.

General observations from the study: Tissues were not sampled, only blood, and their repertoires likely differ. Generation probabilities of non-shared clonotypes were lower (relative to those shared by all four donors).

Execution of the assay was at deep level. Sequencing used immunoSEQ multiplex PCR; TCRdb keeps in-frame clones, though not all of them. The table shows 1,100,000 or so clones, with approximately 78% occurring only once. The CDR3 is 15 residues long. Deletions cut 2 bases from V and 2 bases from J, with 13 bases between. CDR1 and CDR2 (germline): SGDLS, YYNGEE. Concerning this clone itself: Antigen specificity is unknown.

The origin of this receptor is a man aged 18 to 30 in good health. Some clones in this sample may be carry-over from other donors' samples. The chain employs TRBV9 and TRBJ1-1; weak D call: TRBD1 (5 bases). Sequencing was performed on memory CD4+ T cells from PBMCs. Subset given: CD45RA-negative fraction. CDR3 DNA: TGTGCCAGCAGCGTCGGAGGACACTCCAACACTGAAGCTTTCTTT. Protein sequence: CASSVGGHSNTEAFF.